These 26 T cell receptor beta chains were sequenced from one sample in a study of OX40 agonist ivuxolimab in advanced cancers. The library was prepared using the immunoSEQ multiplex PCR assay. The immuneACCESS repertoire file appears here via TCRdb, limited to in-frame rearrangements. These files lack a portion of the clones; in checked studies, under half of the deficit traces to unresolved V genes, and the cause of the others is not known. This sample holds roughly 29,000 clones; 90% to 95% were observed only once. The ten most abundant clones make up roughly a tenth of the sample. Material: CD4+ or CD8+ T cells sorted from blood, obtained in a trial of the OX40 agonist ivuxolimab. All receptors come from an adult with an advanced solid tumor such as melanoma, head and neck, liver or kidney cancer.

This rearrangement joins TRBV19 to TRBJ1-5; D unclear. Germline V gene sequence: CDR1 LNHDA, CDR2 SQIVND (reference sequence). This CDR3 region has 17 residues. Trimming removed 0 bases from V and 0 bases from J, with 12 bases in between. This CDR3 is CASSIDLPGFSNQPQHF. The CDR3 DNA follows: TGTGCCAGTAGTATAGATTTGCCAGGATTTAGCAATCAGCCCCAGCATTTT. The variable domain in full, completed from reference TRBV19 and TRBJ1-5, reads DGGITQSPKYLFRKEGQNVTLSCEQNLNHDAMYWYRQDPGQGLRLIYYSQIVNDFQKGDIAEGYSVSREKKESFPLTVTSAQKNPTAFYLCASSIDLPGFSNQPQHFGDGTRLSIL.

This chain connects TRBV27 to TRBJ2-5; D is unresolved. The CDR3 is made up of 14 amino acids. With 4 bases removed from V and 1 base from J, the gap between germline ends came to 10 bases. Germline CDR1 reads MNHEY; CDR2 reads SMNVEV (reference sequence). CDR3 loop: CASSSRRFQETQYF. CDR3 in DNA: TGTGCCAGCAGTTCTCGACGGTTCCAAGAGACCCAGTACTTC.

The gene calls are TRBV6-5 and TRBJ2-3; D possibly uses TRBD1 or TRBD2 (6 bases each). Germline values: CDR1 MNHEY, CDR2 SVGAGI. This CDR3 region has 13 residues. V lost 6 bases and J 3 bases, leaving 10 bases between the germline ends. The CDR3 loop is CASRRGETDTQYF. CDR3 coding DNA: TGTGCCAGCAGGAGGGGGGAGACAGATACGCAGTATTTT.

The rearrangement links TRBV6-1 to TRBJ2-3; D not certain. This CDR3 has 13 amino acids. From germline, CDR1 is MNHNS and CDR2 SASEGT. The germline V and J ends were trimmed by 6 bases and 0 bases, with 7 bases remaining between them. The CDR3 protein is CASSDESTDTQYF. The CDR3, as DNA: TGTGCCAGCAGCGACGAAAGCACAGATACGCAGTATTTT.

The chain carries TRBV12-5 and TRBJ1-1; D is undetermined. Per germline, CDR1 LGHNT and CDR2 FRNRAP. This CDR3 spans 14 amino acids. Trimming pared 3 bases from V and 1 base from J, leaving 9 bases between. The CDR3: CASGFLPPNTEAFF. The CDR3 DNA reads TGTGCTAGTGGTTTCCTCCCCCCGAACACTGAAGCTTTCTTT.

This sequence joins TRBV19 and TRBJ2-2; D gene unclear. This CDR3 region has 14 residues. Per germline, CDR1 LNHDA and CDR2 SQIVND (reference sequence). Trimming took 5 bases from V and 3 from J, leaving 10 bases between them. CDR3 in amino acids: CASSQFLDTGELFF. In DNA form, the CDR3 reads TGTGCCAGTAGTCAATTTCTAGACACCGGGGAGCTGTTTTTT.

V and J are TRBV29-1 and TRBJ1-2; D gene unclear. The germline CDR1 and CDR2 sequences are SQVTM and ANQGSEA. Trimming pared 4 bases from V and 5 bases from J, leaving 8 bases between. The CDR3 extends over 11 amino acids. CDR3 nucleotide sequence: TGCAGCGTTGGTCTGCCTTATGGCTACACCTTC. Amino acids: CSVGLPYGYTF.

The genes are TRBV2 and TRBJ2-5; D call uncertain. V lost 8 bases, J lost 3 bases, and 10 bases lay in between. Germline loops: CDR1 SNHLY, CDR2 FYNNEI. The CDR3 totals 12 residues. CDR3 sequence: CASSGEKETQYF. The CDR3 coding sequence is TGTGCCAGCTCTGGCGAAAAAGAGACCCAGTACTTC.

This rearrangement joins TRBV6-1 to TRBJ1-3; D is unclear. The CDR3 contains 16 residues. Trimming pared 0 bases from V and 0 bases from J, leaving 9 bases between. Germline CDR1 MNHNS, CDR2 SASEGT. The CDR3 DNA sequence: TGTGCCAGCAGTGAAGCGGGCAGCCACTCTGGAAACACCATATATTTT. This gives the protein CASSEAGSHSGNTIYF.

This chain uses TRBV9 with TRBJ2-1, with 11 bases that match TRBD2. The CDR3 consists of 15 residues. Per germline, CDR1 SGDLS and CDR2 YYNGEE. The J segment lost 8 bases and the V segment lost 6 bases, leaving 10 bases of the junction unmatched. The CDR3 DNA follows: TGTGCCAGCACCCCTAGCGGGAGGCGCGGCGATGAGCAGTTCTTC. Amino acids: CASTPSGRRGDEQFF.

The J gene is TRBJ2-7, the V gene TRBV27; D may match TRBD1 or TRBD2 (6 bases each). The CDR3 has 17 amino acids. Trimming left V 5 bases short and J 0 bases short, with 20 bases between. The germline CDR1 and CDR2 sequences are MNHEY and SMNVEV (reference sequence). The CDR3 is CASSPHLGRGDSYEQYF. The CDR3 coding sequence is TGTGCCAGCAGTCCCCACCTTGGTAGGGGGGACTCCTACGAGCAGTACTTC.

The rearrangement links TRBV30 to TRBJ1-1; 10 bases map to TRBD1. Per the germline V gene, CDR1 is GTSNPN and CDR2 is SVGIG (reference sequence). V dropped 1 base and J dropped 6; count of bases not matched to a gene: 5. The CDR3 sequence is 14 residues long. The CDR3 sequence: CAWSAGQGPPEAFF. CDR3 bases: TGTGCCTGGAGTGCGGGACAGGGGCCACCTGAAGCTTTCTTT.

V usage is TRBV7-8 and J usage is TRBJ1-1, with no clear D. Germline V gene sequence: CDR1 SGHVS, CDR2 FQNEAQ. The CDR3 covers 12 residues. V was trimmed by 1 base and J by 5 bases, leaving 5 bases between them. Written as DNA, the CDR3 is TGTGCCAGCAGCTTAGACACTACTGAAGCTTTCTTT. This encodes CASSLDTTEAFF.

This clone appeared a single time. The CDR3 DNA sequence: TGCGCCAGCAGCCAAGATTGGCAGGGATACACTGAAGCTTTCTTT. Protein sequence: CASSQDWQGYTEAFF. V is TRBV4-3 and J is TRBJ1-1; TRBD1 might be the D (5 bases). CDR3 length: 15 amino acids. The ends were cut back, 0 bases at V and 3 bases at J, with 11 bases in the middle. In germline, CDR1 is LGHNA, CDR2 YSLEER.

The CDR3 DNA sequence: TGTGCCATCAGCGGGGACAGGGGACAATATAATTCACCCCTCCACTTT. Translated, it gives CAISGDRGQYNSPLHF. The rearrangement links TRBV10-3 to TRBJ1-6; 10 bases are shared with TRBD1. This CDR3 comprises 16 residues. Germline-derived CDR1 and CDR2 are ENHRY and SYGVKD. V was clipped by 6 bases and J by 4 bases; unmatched bases: 6.

This chain connects TRBV27 to TRBJ1-1; perhaps TRBD1 as D (6 bases). From germline, CDR1 is MNHEY and CDR2 SMNVEV (reference sequence). V lost 6 bases to trimming and J lost 0 bases, with 20 bases between them. CDR3 size: 17 residues. The CDR3: CASSIFGGARLNTEAFF. The CDR3 nucleotides are TGTGCCAGCAGCATCTTTGGGGGGGCACGACTGAACACTGAAGCTTTCTTT.

V usage is TRBV28 and J usage is TRBJ2-4, with a tentative D call TRBD2 (5 bases). There are 13 residues in the CDR3. Per the germline V gene, CDR1 is MDHEN and CDR2 is SYDVKM. V lost 3 bases to trimming and J lost 11 bases, with 14 bases between them. CDR3 region: CASSFNGGGFQYF. CDR3 coding DNA: TGTGCCAGCAGTTTTAACGGAGGAGGTTTTCAGTACTTC.

The rearrangement uses TRBV4-3 and TRBJ1-1; 8 bases line up with TRBD1. Trimming took 1 base from V and 4 from J; bases not matched to a gene: 8. CDR1 is LGHNA, CDR2 YSLEER, per germline. This CDR3 has 16 amino acids. The CDR3 bases are TGCGCCAGCAGCCAAGGTATACAGGGGGAAGGCACTGAAGCTTTCTTT. Its translation is CASSQGIQGEGTEAFF.

The CDR3 DNA follows: TGTGCCAGCAGCTTTTTTGTGGACACTGAAGCTTTCTTT. Residues: CASSFFVDTEAFF. The rearrangement links TRBV5-8 to TRBJ1-1, with no clear D. The V end lost 2 bases, the J end lost 3 bases, and 8 bases lay between the germline ends. The length of the CDR3 is 13 residues. Germline CDR1 and CDR2: SGHTS and YDEGEE. The variable domain in full, with the rest retrieved from reference TRBV5-8 and TRBJ1-1, is EAGVTQSPTHLIKTRGQQATLRCSPISGHTSVYWYQQALGLGLQFLLWYDEGEERNRGNFPPRFSGRQFPNYSSELNVNALELEDSALYLCASSFFVDTEAFFGQGTRLTVV.

The chain links TRBV7-9 to TRBJ2-7; D is undetermined. V was cut by 5 bases and J by 4 bases, with 9 bases left in between. Looked up from germline, CDR1 is SEHNR and CDR2 is FQNEAQ (reference sequence). The CDR3 contains 12 residues. This CDR3 reads CASSLGSYEQYF. The CDR3 DNA reads as TGTGCCAGCAGCCTCGGATCTTACGAGCAGTACTTC.

This chain joins TRBV5-6 and TRBJ2-5; 8 nucleotides line up with TRBD2. The CDR3 runs 16 residues. Trimming took 0 bases from V and 2 from J; bases not matched to a gene: 6. The germline V gene has CDR1 SGHDT and CDR2 YYEEEE. The CDR3: CASSLESGGPQETQYF. CDR3 sequence (DNA): TGTGCCAGCAGCTTGGAGTCGGGGGGGCCTCAAGAGACCCAGTACTTC.

This chain uses TRBV13 with TRBJ2-7; D remains ambiguous. This CDR3 comprises 13 residues. V was pared by 0 bases and J by 1 base, with 4 bases between. Germline V gives CDR1 PRHDT, CDR2 FYEKMQ (reference sequence). The CDR3 DNA reads TGTGCCAGCAGCTTAGGCCGGTCCTACGAGCAGTACTTC. Translating gives CASSLGRSYEQYF. Full variable domain (remainder filled in from reference TRBV13 and TRBJ2-7): AAGVIQSPRHLIKEKRETATLKCYPIPRHDTVYWYQQGPGQDPQFLISFYEKMQSDKGSIPDRFSAQQFSDYHSELNMSSLELGDSALYFCASSLGRSYEQYFGPGTRLTVT.

V and J are TRBV21-1 and TRBJ2-2; TRBD1 reflects the table's D call only, with no check against the DNA. TRBV21-1 is a known pseudogene. CDR3 length: 15 amino acids. CDR3 in amino acids: CASSKARGQTGELFF. CDR3 DNA sequence: TGTGCCAGCAGCAAAGCGCGGGGACAGACCGGGGAGCTGTTTTTT.

This chain links TRBV5-6 with TRBJ2-7, with D perhaps matching TRBD1 (5 bases). The CDR3 sequence is 15 residues long. CDR1 and CDR2 from the germline V gene are SGHDT and YYEEEE. The V end was cut by 2 bases, the J end by 9 bases, with 21 bases between. This chain's CDR3 is CASSFDVTPLQGQYF. The CDR3 DNA sequence: TGTGCCAGCAGCTTCGACGTAACCCCTCTTCAGGGGCAGTACTTC. Together with reference TRBV5-6 and TRBJ2-7, the CDR3 gives the full variable domain: DAGVTQSPTHLIKTRGQQVTLRCSPKSGHDTVSWYQQALGQGPQFIFQYYEEEERQRGNFPDRFSGHQFPNYSSELNVNALLLGDSALYLCASSFDVTPLQGQYFGPGTRLTVT.

The V call is TRBV30, the J call TRBJ1-2, with D possibly being TRBD1 (6 bases). The length of the CDR3 is 12 residues. Trimming left V 4 bases short and J 11 bases short, with 17 bases between. Germline V gene sequence: CDR1 GTSNPN, CDR2 SVGIG (reference sequence). The CDR3 coding sequence is TGTGCCTGGATCCATCCCGGGAGGGGGTACACCTTC. Residues: CAWIHPGRGYTF.

The rearrangement uses TRBV9 and TRBJ2-7; a possible D gene is TRBD2 (6 bases). CDR3 size: 12 residues. CDR1 and CDR2 from the germline V gene are SGDLS and YYNGEE. Trimming stripped 0 bases from V and 6 bases from J, with 7 bases between. The CDR3 bases are TGTGCCAGCAGCGTAGACGGGGGCGAGCAGTACTTC. Protein sequence: CASSVDGGEQYF.